This T cell receptor (beta chain) appears in the sequencing data of a study of blood T cell repertoires in COVID-19. Study-level information: Nucleic acid was either cDNA or gDNA, and it came from T cells, B-cell-depleted T cells, or PBMCs.

Per germline, CDR1 SGHTA and CDR2 FQGTGA. This CDR3 has 16 residues. Trimming took off 1 base at V and 0 bases at J, with 10 bases between the two ends. Original processing notes: Amplified reference gene primers provided the basis for estimating nucleated cell counts. The data were produced by immunoSEQ multiplex PCR, yet TCRdb's version contains in-frame clones alone and is incomplete. The D gene and trimming were derived from the DNA, and the V and J assignments and clone size from that table. The repertoire has about 120,000 clones, around 81% of them found once; the top ten carry roughly 4%. The chain links TRBV7-3 to TRBJ2-1, with D unclear. The sample taken for sequencing was peripheral blood. This clonotype was obtained from a woman aged 50 to 60 with acute or convalescent COVID-19. The CDR3 sequence is CASSLNSPSSYNEQFF. The CDR3 region has the DNA TGTGCCAGCAGCTTAAACAGCCCCAGCTCCTACAATGAGCAGTTCTTC.